A single sample is the source of the 22 T cell receptor beta chains below, sequenced in a study of response to subunit inactivated influenza vaccine. TCRdb re-called the RT-PCR reads through MiXCR, storing one row per CDR3 protein. The sample lists around 570,000 distinct CDR3 sequences, over 9% occurring once. These data were also reused for a study on T cells expressing NK-cell markers. That source notes: Beta-chain TCR cDNA was generated via 5'RACE template switching with UMIs.

Here the sequenced sample was PBMCs from blood, taken on the day of vaccination. Receptors were obtained from a man aged 50 to 59 who received an inactivated influenza vaccine.

This clonotype was seen repeatedly, ten times or more. The J gene is TRBJ2-5, the V gene TRBV20-1; D may match TRBD1 or TRBD2 (5 bases each). From germline, CDR1 is DFQATT and CDR2 SNEGSKA (reference sequence). Trimming removed 3 bases from V and 1 base from J, with 9 bases in between. This CDR3 region has 13 residues. The CDR3 region is CSASRGRQETQYF. The DNA for the CDR3 is TGCAGTGCTAGTAGGGGACGCCAAGAGACCCAGTACTTC.

V is TRBV6-1 and J is TRBJ2-7, with 7 bases aligning to TRBD1. The CDR3 extends over 15 amino acids. V trimming: 6 bases; J trimming: 2 bases; junction bases outside the gene matches: 10. CDR1 and CDR2 from the germline V gene are MNHNS and SASEGT. CDR3 DNA sequence: TGTGCCAGCAGAGAACAACCGGGACAGCCCTACGAGCAGTACTTC. Its protein is CASREQPGQPYEQYF.

The gene calls are TRBV7-9 and TRBJ1-1; possible D gene TRBD1, 6 bases. Germline loops: CDR1 SEHNR, CDR2 FQNEAQ (reference sequence). With 2 bases removed from V and 7 bases from J, the gap between germline ends came to 11 bases. The CDR3 runs 13 residues. The CDR3 spells CASSLIQGIEAFF. In DNA form, the CDR3 reads TGTGCCAGCAGCTTAATTCAGGGGATTGAAGCTTTCTTT.

The chain combines TRBV6-2 or TRBV6-3 with TRBJ2-5, with no clear D. The germline V and J ends were trimmed by 2 bases and 0 bases, with 10 bases remaining between them. Germline assignment: CDR1 MNHEY and CDR2 SVGEGT. This CDR3 spans 15 amino acids. The CDR3 loop reads CASSYPWNDQETQYF. The CDR3 DNA reads TGTGCCAGCAGTTACCCGTGGAACGACCAAGAGACCCAGTACTTC.

This clonotype was found a few times. The gene calls are TRBV6-2 or TRBV6-3 and TRBJ2-2; D ambiguous. The CDR3 is made up of 16 amino acids. V lost 5 bases, J lost 0 bases, and 13 bases lay in between. CDR1 and CDR2 (germline): MNHEY, SVGEGT. CDR3 DNA sequence: TGTGCCAGCAGTAGGGATGGGGTTACGAACACCGGGGAGCTGTTTTTT. Its protein product is CASSRDGVTNTGELFF.

Remarks on this clonotype: A read error may explain this, as a much larger clone is one base away. Given the absence of the conserved phenylalanine or tryptophan at the CDR3 end, a read error is likely. The chain combines TRBV12-3 or TRBV12-4 with TRBJ2-6, with TRBD2 as a possible D gene (6 bases). Trimming took 3 bases from V and 3 from J, leaving 12 bases between them. This CDR3 spans 16 amino acids. CDR3 sequence: CASSFGGGFGANVLTS. The CDR3 coding sequence is TGTGCCAGCAGTTTCGGGGGAGGATTTGGGGCCAACGTCCTGACTTCC.

This clonotype was counted ten times or more. The chain couples TRBV6-1 to TRBJ2-1, with D perhaps TRBD2 (6 bases). Germline lookup yields CDR1 MNHNS and CDR2 SASEGT. There are 15 residues in the CDR3. Trimming removed 6 bases at V and 0 bases at J, with 12 bases between. The DNA for the CDR3 is TGTGCCAGCAGGCTGGACGGGAGCTCCTACAATGAGCAGTTCTTC. Residues: CASRLDGSSYNEQFF.

This rearrangement joins TRBV7-2 to TRBJ2-3; 8 bases are shared with TRBD2. Per germline, CDR1 SGHTA and CDR2 FQGNSA. J lost 5 bases, V lost 8 bases, and 9 bases had no gene match. The CDR3 runs 14 residues. The CDR3 nucleotides read TGTGCCAGCGCACAGCGGGGGCAGGGAGATACGCAGTATTTT. Protein product: CASAQRGQGDTQYF.

This clonotype was detected a few times. This chain connects TRBV18 to TRBJ2-5, with D perhaps matching TRBD2 (6 bases). This CDR3 contains 15 residues. The V end was cut by 5 bases, the J end by 4 bases, with 17 bases between. Germline-derived CDR1 and CDR2 are KGHSH and LQKENI. Here the CDR3 reads CASSSGTANRETQYF. The CDR3 DNA is TGTGCCAGCTCATCGGGGACTGCAAATCGAGAGACCCAGTACTTC.

V and J are TRBV7-2 and TRBJ1-2; no clear D gene. In germline, CDR1 is SGHTA, CDR2 FQGNSA. The CDR3 consists of 14 residues. Deletions cut 1 base from V and 8 bases from J, with 14 bases between. The CDR3 DNA reads as TGTGCCAGCAGCTTAGGCCGGGTTGGAGGAGGCTACACCTTC. Its translation is CASSLGRVGGGYTF.

This clonotype was counted a few times. The chain recombines TRBV7-3 with TRBJ2-1, with no clear D. Germline-derived CDR1 and CDR2 are SGHTA and FQGTGA. There are 15 residues in the CDR3. V was pared by 2 bases and J by 6 bases, with 14 bases between. In DNA, the CDR3 is TGTGCCAGCAGCTTATTTCCAGCCGCCGGCAATGAGCAGTTCTTC. Protein: CASSLFPAAGNEQFF.

This clonotype was seen more than once but under ten times. The chain joins TRBV20-1 to TRBJ2-3; D may be TRBD2 (5 bases). The CDR3 runs 14 residues. The ends were cut back, 6 bases at V and 2 bases at J, with 15 bases in the middle. CDR1 DFQATT and CDR2 SNEGSKA come from the germline V gene (reference sequence). This CDR3 reads CSAVTTQVTDTQYF. CDR3 DNA sequence: TGCAGTGCCGTGACTACGCAAGTCACAGATACGCAGTATTTT.

V usage is TRBV18 and J usage is TRBJ1-2; a possible D gene is TRBD1 (6 bases). CDR1 is KGHSH, CDR2 LQKENI, per germline. This CDR3 spans 14 amino acids. The germline V and J ends were trimmed by 3 bases and 6 bases, with 14 bases remaining between them. Here the CDR3 DNA reads TGTGCCAGCTCACCCCGCAACAGGGAGGATGGCTACACCTTC. Encoded protein: CASSPRNREDGYTF.

This clonotype was detected only a few times. The chain couples TRBV9 to TRBJ2-3; D gene ambiguous. The germline gives CDR1 SGDLS, CDR2 YYNGEE. The ends were cut back, 0 bases at V and 2 bases at J, with 4 bases in the middle. The CDR3 runs to 13 residues. CDR3 loop: CASSVANTDTQYF. DNA for the CDR3: TGTGCCAGCAGCGTAGCCAACACAGATACGCAGTATTTT. The whole variable domain, remainder taken from reference TRBV9 and TRBJ2-3, is DSGVTQTPKHLITATGQRVTLRCSPRSGDLSVYWYQQSLDQGLQFLIQYYNGEERAKGNILERFSAQQFPDLHSELNLSSLELGDSALYFCASSVANTDTQYFGPGTRLTVL.

V and J are TRBV3-1 and TRBJ2-7; the D is unclear. The CDR3 sequence is 13 residues long. The germline CDR1 and CDR2 sequences are LGHDT and YNNKEL (reference sequence). Trimming stripped 0 bases from V and 9 bases from J, with 12 bases between. In DNA form, the CDR3 reads TGTGCCAGCAGCCAAGATCGTCTTGCCCTGCAGTACTTC. This codes for CASSQDRLALQYF.

This clonotype has just a few counts. The genes are TRBV9 and TRBJ2-2, with 10 bases matching TRBD1. The CDR3 is 17 amino acids. Germline V lookup: CDR1 SGDLS, CDR2 YYNGEE. V lost 4 bases, J lost 4 bases, and 10 bases stayed unmatched. CDR3: CASSIPGTGEGTGELFF. CDR3 bases: TGTGCCAGCAGCATCCCTGGGACAGGGGAAGGCACCGGGGAGCTGTTTTTT.

The chain couples TRBV6-1 to TRBJ2-7; TRBD2 aligns across 7 bases. Germline CDR1 MNHNS, CDR2 SASEGT. The CDR3 consists of 14 residues. The trim removed 5 bases at V and 0 bases at J, leaving 4 bases unmatched. CDR3 in amino acids: CASSQGTTSYEQYF. The DNA for the CDR3 is TGTGCCAGCAGTCAAGGGACTACCTCCTACGAGCAGTACTTC.

In its sample, this clonotype was seen a few times. The rearrangement links TRBV7-2 to TRBJ2-3; 15 nucleotides agree with TRBD2. The CDR3 length is 17 residues. Germline trimming cut 3 bases from V and 8 bases from J; bases unmatched to any gene: 9. Germline V lookup: CDR1 SGHTA, CDR2 FQGNSA. The CDR3 DNA sequence: TGTGCCAGCAGCTTTACCTCCGGGACTAGCGGGAGGAGTACGCAGTATTTT. Protein sequence: CASSFTSGTSGRSTQYF.

The genes are TRBV6-1 and TRBJ2-5, with D maybe TRBD2 (5 bases). This CDR3 is 13 amino acids long. V shed 6 bases and J shed 7 bases, with 15 bases lying between them. Looked up from germline, CDR1 is MNHNS and CDR2 is SASEGT. CDR3 protein: CASSSDWGRTQYF. CDR3 DNA sequence: TGTGCCAGCAGCTCGGACTGGGGAAGGACCCAGTACTTC.

There are a few counts of this clonotype. The chain carries TRBV2 and TRBJ2-5; tentatively, D is TRBD2 (6 bases). CDR3 length: 12 residues. V was trimmed by 6 bases and J by 14 bases, leaving 19 bases between them. Germline V gives CDR1 SNHLY, CDR2 FYNNEI. The CDR3 spells CASRAGTDPFYF. The CDR3 nucleotides are TGTGCCAGCAGGGCCGGGACTGACCCTTTTTACTTC.

The chain combines TRBV5-1 with TRBJ2-7; D gene unclear. The CDR3 consists of 15 residues. Trimming stripped 7 bases from V and 2 bases from J, with 19 bases between. From germline, CDR1 is SGHRS and CDR2 YFSETQ. Here the CDR3 reads CASRPTSASTYEQYF. In nucleotides, the CDR3 is TGCGCCAGCCGACCCACTTCGGCCTCGACCTACGAGCAGTACTTC.

This clonotype was seen repeatedly, ten times or more. This chain joins TRBV9 and TRBJ2-1; 9 nucleotides match TRBD1. CDR3 size: 15 residues. Germline V CDR1 and CDR2: SGDLS, YYNGEE. After removal of 3 bases from V and 7 bases from J, the junction contained 8 bases not matched to a gene. CDR3 amino acids: CASSAAGQGWNEQFF. The CDR3 DNA is TGTGCCAGCAGCGCCGCAGGACAGGGGTGGAATGAGCAGTTCTTC.